These 27 T cell receptor beta chains came from one sample sequenced in a study of cytomegalovirus exposure and HLA in healthy donors. Vbeta (60) and Jbeta (13) primers were used in the PCR. Sequencing used immunoSEQ multiplex PCR; TCRdb keeps in-frame clones, though not all of them. The top ten clones hold around 2.4% of a sample with over 110,000 clones, 82% of them seen once. Sequencing was carried out using PBMCs. The receptors were sampled from a male donor in good health and CMV-seronegative.

The chain couples TRBV27 to TRBJ2-7, with D unclear. The V and J ends lost 3 bases and 5 bases respectively, with 11 bases between them. The CDR3 has 13 amino acids. Germline CDR1 is MNHEY and CDR2 is SMNVEV (reference sequence). For the CDR3, the DNA is TGTGCCAGCAGTTTTGGGCCCAAAAACGAGCAGTACTTC. This translates into CASSFGPKNEQYF.

The genes are TRBV5-8 and TRBJ2-7; a weak D match, TRBD2 (6 bases). This CDR3 comprises 14 residues. Deletions cut 4 bases from V and 10 bases from J, with 21 bases between. Germline-derived CDR1 and CDR2 are SGHTS and YDEGEE. The CDR3 sequence is CASSPESRDSRQYF. The DNA of the CDR3 is TGTGCCAGCAGCCCTGAGAGCCGGGACTCCCGTCAGTACTTC.

The rearrangement joins TRBV7-9 to TRBJ1-2, with 9 bases fitting TRBD1. With 1 base clipped from V and 3 bases from J, the junction kept 0 bases outside the gene matches. The CDR3 is 14 amino acids. Per the germline V gene, CDR1 is SEHNR and CDR2 is FQNEAQ (reference sequence). The CDR3: CASSLGQGDYGYTF. Written as DNA, the CDR3 is TGTGCCAGCAGCTTAGGACAGGGGGACTATGGCTACACCTTC.

V is TRBV2 and J is TRBJ2-7; D remains unclear. The CDR3 is made up of 14 amino acids. Germline values: CDR1 SNHLY, CDR2 FYNNEI. V was cut by 1 base and J by 2 bases, with 9 bases left in between. The CDR3 is CASSEVLNPYEQYF. In nucleotides, the CDR3 is TGTGCCAGCAGTGAAGTACTAAACCCCTACGAGCAGTACTTC.

J is TRBJ2-1 and V is TRBV19, with 8 bases matching TRBD1. In germline, CDR1 is LNHDA, CDR2 SQIVND (reference sequence). The ends lost 3 bases at V and 5 bases at J; junction bases unmatched: 6. The CDR3 is 15 amino acids. The CDR3 loop reads CASSISQGANNEQFF. In DNA form, the CDR3 reads TGTGCCAGTAGTATCTCCCAGGGGGCGAACAATGAGCAGTTCTTC.

V usage is TRBV4-3 and J usage is TRBJ2-6; 9 positions match TRBD1. Germline V gene data show CDR1 as LGHNA and CDR2 as YSLEER. The CDR3 is made up of 19 amino acids. J gave up 0 bases and V 1 base, and 7 bases lay outside the gene matches. CDR3 DNA: TGCGCCAGCAGCCAAGTCCTGGGACAGGGCGGCTCTGGGGCCAACGTCCTGACTTTC. It is translated as CASSQVLGQGGSGANVLTF.

V gene TRBV7-9 combines with J gene TRBJ2-3; a possible D gene is TRBD1 (6 bases). Trimming left V 5 bases short and J 0 bases short, with 12 bases between. Germline V gene lookup returns CDR1 SEHNR and CDR2 FQNEAQ (reference sequence). The CDR3 is 15 residues long. The CDR3 reads CASSDWTASTDTQYF. CDR3 sequence (DNA): TGTGCCAGCAGCGACTGGACAGCGAGCACAGATACGCAGTATTTT.

DNA of the CDR3: TGTGCCAGCAGGCCCGGGACAGGGGGCGCAGGTGGCTACACCTTC. Translating gives CASRPGTGGAGGYTF. The V and J genes are TRBV6-5 and TRBJ1-2; 12 bases are shared with TRBD1. The CDR3 has 15 residues. Germline assignment: CDR1 MNHEY and CDR2 SVGAGI. Trimming at V came to 6 bases and at J to 7 bases, leaving 9 bases not matched to a gene.

This clone was recorded only once. The rearrangement uses TRBV29-1 and TRBJ2-7; 7 bases line up with TRBD1. V shed 0 bases, J shed 4 bases, and the junction held 9 bases outside the gene matches. Germline CDR1 reads SQVTM; CDR2 reads ANQGSEA. The CDR3 has 15 residues. The CDR3 is CSVEEARGLQYEQYF. Here the CDR3 DNA reads TGCAGCGTTGAAGAAGCGAGGGGGCTACAATACGAGCAGTACTTC.

J is TRBJ2-1 and V is TRBV4-3; the D is unclear. Trimming took off 1 base at V and 8 bases at J, with 6 bases between the two ends. Germline loops: CDR1 LGHNA, CDR2 YSLEER. The CDR3 consists of 12 residues. In DNA form, the CDR3 reads TGCGCCAGCAGCCAAGTCTCGTATGAGCAGTTCTTC. Protein sequence: CASSQVSYEQFF.

The CDR3 region is CASTSTGKAFVSYGYTF. In DNA, the CDR3 is TGTGCCAGCACTTCGACAGGGAAAGCCTTCGTTAGCTATGGCTACACCTTC. The V call is TRBV28, the J call TRBJ1-2, with TRBD1 matching 7 bases. CDR3 length: 17 residues. Germline V lookup: CDR1 MDHEN, CDR2 SYDVKM. The V and J ends lost 7 bases and 4 bases, in that order; junction bases with no gene match: 18.

The rearrangement joins TRBV4-3 to TRBJ2-5; D call uncertain. The CDR3 consists of 15 residues. Germline assignment: CDR1 LGHNA and CDR2 YSLEER. The ends were cut back, 0 bases at V and 4 bases at J, with 12 bases in the middle. DNA of the CDR3: TGCGCCAGCAGCCAAGAGCAGCGTCCCCGAGAGACCCAGTACTTC. Its protein is CASSQEQRPRETQYF.

The sample holds one count of this clone. The chain links TRBV25-1 to TRBJ2-7, with 8 bases matching TRBD1. With 9 bases clipped from V and 8 bases from J, the junction kept 12 bases outside the gene matches. The CDR3 spans 13 residues. The germline gives CDR1 MGHDK, CDR2 SYGVNS. The CDR3 bases are TGTGCCAGTAGGGACAGGATACTTGGTCAGCAGTACTTC. This translates into CASRDRILGQQYF.

About this clone itself: The junction departs from germline at one end; a sequencing error may be responsible. The J gene is TRBJ2-5, the V gene TRBV29-1; the D gene is possibly TRBD1 (6 bases). Germline V gene sequence: CDR1 SQVTM, CDR2 ANQGSEA. There are 16 residues in the CDR3. The CDR3 bases are TGCAGCAGCGAACCGACAGGTTCCAAAGTCGAAGAGATCCAGTACTTC. Residues: CSSEPTGSKVEEIQYF.

This sequence joins TRBV9 and TRBJ1-2; no reliable D call. Germline CDR1 and CDR2: SGDLS and YYNGEE. The CDR3 extends over 12 amino acids. V lost 4 bases and J 0 bases, leaving 4 bases between the germline ends. CDR3 region: CASSPANYGYTF. DNA for the CDR3: TGTGCCAGCAGCCCCGCTAACTATGGCTACACCTTC. The whole variable domain, filled in from reference TRBV9 and TRBJ1-2, reads DSGVTQTPKHLITATGQRVTLRCSPRSGDLSVYWYQQSLDQGLQFLIQYYNGEERAKGNILERFSAQQFPDLHSELNLSSLELGDSALYFCASSPANYGYTFGSGTRLTVV.

The chain employs TRBV15 and TRBJ2-1, with 7 bases fitting TRBD2. This CDR3 comprises 13 residues. Germline V gene lookup returns CDR1 LNHNV and CDR2 YYDKDF (reference sequence). V lost 3 bases and J lost 9; bases outside the gene matches: 5. This chain's CDR3 is CATSSGRISEQFF. CDR3 nucleotide sequence: TGTGCCACCAGCAGCGGGAGGATCAGTGAGCAGTTCTTC.

In the case of this clone: At one boundary the junction diverges from the germline segment, which might be a read error. The chain links TRBV10-1 to TRBJ1-1; 9 bases are a match to TRBD1. CDR1 WNHNN and CDR2 SYGVQD come from the germline V gene (reference sequence). This CDR3 contains 13 residues. CDR3 amino acids: CVSSLMGTGKAFF. The CDR3 DNA sequence: TGCGTCAGCAGTCTAATGGGGACAGGGAAAGCTTTCTTT.

The chain couples TRBV18 to TRBJ2-7; weak D call: TRBD1 (6 bases). Germline CDR1 reads KGHSH; CDR2 reads LQKENI. CDR3 length: 13 residues. The V end was cut by 3 bases, the J end by 6 bases, with 12 bases between. CDR3 coding DNA: TGTGCCAGCTCACCCCCCGGACAGACCGAGCAGTACTTC. Translation: CASSPPGQTEQYF.

This rearrangement joins TRBV29-1 to TRBJ2-7; TRBD1 agrees at 7 bases. The CDR3 is made up of 14 amino acids. Germline V gene data show CDR1 as SQVTM and CDR2 as ANQGSEA. Losses at the gene ends were 5 bases for V and 0 bases for J; bases not matched to a gene: 7. The CDR3 DNA is TGCAGCGTTCTGACAGGGAGCCGCTCCTACGAGCAGTACTTC. Residues: CSVLTGSRSYEQYF.

The V and J genes are TRBV15 and TRBJ2-5; D is possibly TRBD2 (5 bases). Germline CDR1 and CDR2: LNHNV and YYDKDF (reference sequence). This CDR3 is built from 14 residues. Trimming cost V 0 bases and J 1 base, with 6 bases left between them. The DNA for the CDR3 is TGTGCCACCAGCAGAGATCGGGGCCAAGAGACCCAGTACTTC. Residues: CATSRDRGQETQYF.

The chain joins TRBV11-2 to TRBJ2-7; TRBD2 is a possible D gene (5 bases). Germline V gene sequence: CDR1 SGHAT, CDR2 FQNNGV. The length of the CDR3 is 14 residues. Trimming cost V 2 bases and J 3 bases, with 11 bases left between them. The CDR3 DNA reads TGTGCCAGCAGCTTAAAAGCGGTAATCTACGAGCAGTACTTC. This sequence encodes CASSLKAVIYEQYF. The whole variable domain, filled in from reference TRBV11-2 and TRBJ2-7, reads EAGVAQSPRYKIIEKRQSVAFWCNPISGHATLYWYQQILGQGPKLLIQFQNNGVVDDSQLPKDRFSAERLKGVDSTLKIQPAKLEDSAVYLCASSLKAVIYEQYFGPGTRLTVT.

The chain has TRBV5-4 and TRBJ2-5; TRBD2 might be the D (5 bases). CDR3 length: 17 amino acids. The germline V gene encodes CDR1 SGHNT and CDR2 YYREEE (reference sequence). Between the trimmed V and J ends, which lost 0 bases and 5 bases, there was a span of 20 bases. This CDR3 reads CASSLGGGAGVGETQYF. CDR3 bases: TGTGCCAGCAGCTTGGGAGGCGGAGCCGGGGTCGGGGAGACCCAGTACTTC.

This chain uses TRBV5-3 with TRBJ2-2, with a possible D match to TRBD2 (5 bases). TRBV5-3 is an ORF; its function is uncertain. The CDR3 has 22 amino acids. V was cut by 3 bases and J by 3 bases, with 33 bases left in between. Written as DNA, the CDR3 is TGTGCCAGAAGCTCGGCTCCCCGGGGATTAGCGAACGCCCGGTCGGACACCGGGGAGCTGTTTTTT. Its protein product is CARSSAPRGLANARSDTGELFF.

The chain carries TRBV7-9 and TRBJ2-7; D possibly corresponds to TRBD1 (5 bases). From germline, CDR1 is SEHNR and CDR2 FQNEAQ (reference sequence). V was trimmed by 9 bases and J by 4 bases, leaving 28 bases between them. The CDR3 length is 17 residues. This chain's CDR3 is CASRTIDSRRRRYEQYF. For the CDR3, the DNA is TGTGCCAGTAGGACAATCGATAGCAGACGAAGGCGTTACGAGCAGTACTTC.

V gene TRBV9 combines with J gene TRBJ2-7; the match to TRBD2 covers 7 bases. The junction had 12 bases not matched to a gene; V was cut back by 4 bases and J by 5 bases. Germline values: CDR1 SGDLS, CDR2 YYNGEE. This CDR3 is 15 amino acids long. CDR3 region: CASSLAGGSGNEQYF. The CDR3 nucleotides read TGTGCCAGCAGCCTCGCCGGGGGGAGCGGGAACGAGCAGTACTTC. Filled out from reference TRBV9 and TRBJ2-7, the complete variable domain reads DSGVTQTPKHLITATGQRVTLRCSPRSGDLSVYWYQQSLDQGLQFLIQYYNGEERAKGNILERFSAQQFPDLHSELNLSSLELGDSALYFCASSLAGGSGNEQYFGPGTRLTVT.

The rearrangement uses TRBV15 and TRBJ1-5; no clear D gene. V lost 1 base, J lost 6 bases, and 13 bases lay in between. CDR3 length: 15 amino acids. The germline gives CDR1 LNHNV, CDR2 YYDKDF (reference sequence). This chain's CDR3 is CATSRGGSGGQPQHF. In DNA, the CDR3 is TGTGCCACCAGCAGAGGAGGGTCGGGAGGTCAGCCCCAGCATTTT.

V gene TRBV15 combines with J gene TRBJ1-1, with D tentatively TRBD1 (5 bases). Looked up from germline, CDR1 is LNHNV and CDR2 is YYDKDF (reference sequence). V was pared by 8 bases and J by 0 bases, with 16 bases between. The CDR3 length is 15 residues. Written as DNA, the CDR3 is TGTGCCACCTCCGGGCAGGGCGGATTGAACACTGAAGCTTTCTTT. Its protein product is CATSGQGGLNTEAFF.